The source of this TCR beta chain is a study of blood T cell repertoires in COVID-19. Whole-study context: Sites across the United States, Italy and Spain contributed samples from acute and convalescent COVID-19. The cDNA or gDNA used as material had been derived from T cells, B-cell-depleted T cells, or PBMCs.

V gave up 7 bases and J gave up 0 bases; unmatched junction bases: 3. CDR1 and CDR2 from the germline V gene are SQVTM and ANQGSEA. The CDR3 length is 13 residues. Original processing methods: Amplification of reference gene primers provided the estimated nucleated cell counts. TCRdb's table, derived via immunoSEQ multiplex PCR, lists solely in-frame clones and lacks some. V, J and clone size reflect that table, while D and trimming were determined from the DNA. The data show under 65,000 clones, roughly 76% seen once. This clonotype was obtained from a woman aged 60-75 years with acute or convalescent COVID-19. This chain links TRBV29-1 with TRBJ2-5; 9 nucleotides agree with TRBD2. Sequenced: peripheral blood. This chain's CDR3 is CSASSGDQETQYF. CDR3 bases: TGCAGCGCTTCTAGCGGGGACCAAGAGACCCAGTACTTC.